This TCR beta chain was profiled in a study of blood T cells in healthy people across ages. Study conclusions and caveats: Among T cells, TCR beta diversity per million cells dropped roughly linearly as age rose.

The V and J ends lost 4 bases and 5 bases respectively, with 15 bases between them. This CDR3 has 15 residues. The germline gives CDR1 LGHNA, CDR2 YSLEER. The authors ran a second PCR of roughly 6 to 12 cycles using a sample-barcoded 5' primer and a J-beta primer mix. Each cDNA molecule received a tag from a template-switch adaptor that had 12 random nucleotides. A single record per CDR3 protein comes from TCRdb applying MiXCR to the 5' RACE reads. Of 630,000 or so distinct CDR3 sequences in the sample, roughly 31% were seen once. As for this clonotype: The antigen is undetermined. Since a much larger clone is just one base distant, this may be a read error.

Peripheral blood samples of around 11 milliliters were drawn from each donor. The sequencing input was blood. This TCR was sampled from a woman older than 75 in good health. The chain is built from TRBV4-3 and TRBJ1-5, with D maybe TRBD1 (5 bases). The CDR3 DNA sequence: TGCGCCAGCAGCCCTGAGAGGGGAGAGGATCAGCCCCAGCATTTT. It specifies CASSPERGEDQPQHF.